Shown below are 20 T cell receptor beta chains from a single sample sequenced in a study of blood T cell repertoires in COVID-19. Some clones are missing from TCRdb's copy, which holds only in-frame ones; the method was immunoSEQ multiplex PCR. The table lists about 140,000 clones, about 75% of them singletons. Specimen: PBMCs or T cells enriched from blood (not recorded which). All receptors derive from a woman between 50 and 59 years old who had recovered from COVID-19.

The V and J genes are TRBV14 and TRBJ2-1; 8 nucleotides agree with TRBD2. The germline V gene has CDR1 SGHDN and CDR2 FVKESK. The CDR3 extends over 15 amino acids. The trim removed 4 bases at V and 10 bases at J, leaving 12 bases unmatched. CDR3 nucleotide sequence: TGTGCCAGCAGCCTGGTTAGCGGGGCCATCGGGGAGCAGTTCTTC. This gives the protein CASSLVSGAIGEQFF.

This sequence joins TRBV28 and TRBJ2-7, with D perhaps TRBD1 (6 bases). The CDR3 contains 12 residues. V lost 6 bases to trimming and J lost 5 bases, with 11 bases between them. Per the germline V gene, CDR1 is MDHEN and CDR2 is SYDVKM. CDR3 in amino acids: CASSLQGNEQYF. The CDR3 DNA sequence: TGTGCCAGCAGCCTCCAGGGGAACGAGCAGTACTTC.

This clone was detected only a few times. The V and J genes are TRBV5-1 and TRBJ2-1; 7 positions agree with TRBD1. Germline V CDR1 and CDR2: SGHRS, YFSETQ. The CDR3 spans 13 residues. Losses at the gene ends were 5 bases for V and 7 bases for J; bases not matched to a gene: 6. The chain's CDR3 is CASRPTGANEQFF. The CDR3 nucleotides are TGCGCCAGCAGACCCACAGGGGCAAATGAGCAGTTCTTC.

The CDR3 DNA is TGTGCCAGCTCACCGGGGACAGGGGACAATGAGCAGTTCTTC. Its translation: CASSPGTGDNEQFF. This chain links TRBV18 with TRBJ2-1, with 10 bases aligning to TRBD1. CDR1 KGHSH and CDR2 LQKENI come from the germline V gene. The CDR3 runs 14 residues. V lost 3 bases to trimming and J lost 5 bases; unmatched junction nucleotides: 1.

V is TRBV7-3 and J is TRBJ2-7; 11 nucleotides match TRBD2. Germline assignment: CDR1 SGHTA and CDR2 FQGTGA. The V gene end was trimmed by 0 bases and the J gene end by 4 bases; junction bases not matched to a gene: 2. The CDR3 length is 15 residues. The DNA for the CDR3 is TGTGCCAGCAGCTTAACTAGCGGGGGGGCTTACGAGCAGTACTTC. Residues: CASSLTSGGAYEQYF. The variable domain in full, completed from reference TRBV7-3 and TRBJ2-7, reads GAGVSQTPSNKVTEKGKYVELRCDPISGHTALYWYRQSLGQGPEFLIYFQGTGAADDSGLPNDRFFAVRPEGSVSTLKIQRTERGDSAVYLCASSLTSGGAYEQYFGPGTRLTVT.

This chain joins TRBV2 and TRBJ1-5; the match to TRBD1 covers 9 bases. The CDR3 is 15 residues long. V shed 6 bases and J 1 base; nucleotides not matched to a gene: 4. Germline CDR1 and CDR2: SNHLY and FYNNEI. The CDR3 protein is CASRTDRGSNQPQHF. The CDR3 DNA reads as TGTGCCAGCAGGACCGACAGGGGGAGCAATCAGCCCCAGCATTTT.

This chain uses TRBV28 with TRBJ1-5; no reliable D call. This CDR3 comprises 14 residues. Germline values: CDR1 MDHEN, CDR2 SYDVKM. The V gene lost 2 bases and the J gene lost 11 bases, with 16 bases spanning the gap. The CDR3 loop reads CASSLGPSISTQHF. CDR3 DNA: TGTGCCAGCAGTTTAGGCCCATCAATCTCGACCCAGCATTTT.

The chain combines TRBV9 with TRBJ2-6; no reliable D call. The V end was cut by 4 bases, the J end by 1 base, with 3 bases between. CDR3 size: 13 residues. Germline values: CDR1 SGDLS, CDR2 YYNGEE. CDR3 amino acids: CASSTSGANVLTF. CDR3 sequence (DNA): TGTGCCAGCAGCACATCTGGGGCCAACGTCCTGACTTTC.

The V and J genes are TRBV2 and TRBJ2-3; the D gene is possibly TRBD2 (5 bases). This CDR3 contains 13 residues. Germline V gene lookup returns CDR1 SNHLY and CDR2 FYNNEI. Between the trimmed V and J ends, which lost 7 bases and 2 bases, there was a span of 10 bases. The CDR3 DNA sequence: TGTGCCAGCACTCCAGACTACACAGATACGCAGTATTTT. Protein sequence: CASTPDYTDTQYF.

The CDR3 DNA reads TGCGCCAGCAGTGTGCAGGGAAGCTATGGCTACACCTTC. This translates into CASSVQGSYGYTF. This rearrangement joins TRBV10-1 to TRBJ1-2, with TRBD1 as a possible D gene (5 bases). Looked up from germline, CDR1 is WNHNN and CDR2 is SYGVQD (reference sequence). V lost 4 bases, J lost 4 bases, and 10 bases lay in between. This CDR3 is built from 13 residues.

The rearrangement uses TRBV13 and TRBJ2-3; 10 bases line up with TRBD2. V was pared by 8 bases and J by 9 bases, with 8 bases of the junction left unmatched. This CDR3 has 13 residues. The germline CDR1 and CDR2 sequences are PRHDT and FYEKMQ (reference sequence). The CDR3 nucleotides read TGTGCCAGCTCAAGCGGGAGGGCCAGGACGCAGTATTTT. Its protein is CASSSGRARTQYF.

The rearrangement links TRBV19 to TRBJ1-5, with D tentatively TRBD1 (6 bases). Germline CDR1 is LNHDA and CDR2 is SQIVND (reference sequence). V dropped 8 bases and J dropped 0 bases, with 11 bases sitting between them. The CDR3 extends over 14 amino acids. CDR3 residues: CASQFRGSNQPQHF. CDR3 bases: TGTGCCAGTCAGTTCAGGGGTAGCAATCAGCCCCAGCATTTT.

The V and J genes are TRBV5-8 and TRBJ1-5; a possible D gene is TRBD1 (6 bases). Germline V CDR1 and CDR2: SGHTS, YDEGEE. With 0 bases removed from V and 2 bases from J, the gap between germline ends came to 12 bases. The CDR3 is 16 residues long. CDR3 sequence (DNA): TGTGCCAGCAGCTTGGTCCCAGGGGCCCGCAATCAGCCCCAGCATTTT. Translation gives CASSLVPGARNQPQHF.

The gene calls are TRBV11-2 and TRBJ2-5; 10 nucleotides align to TRBD2. After removal of 6 bases from V and 5 bases from J, the junction contained 9 bases not matched to a gene. The CDR3 spans 15 residues. CDR1 is SGHAT, CDR2 FQNNGV, per germline. CDR3 bases: TGTGCCAGCAGTCGTATAGCGGGGGGCGGGGAGACCCAGTACTTC. It specifies CASSRIAGGGETQYF.

The chain uses TRBV6-5 and TRBJ1-2; 10 nucleotides align to TRBD1. CDR3 size: 13 residues. The J segment lost 4 bases and the V segment lost 6 bases, leaving 2 bases of the junction unmatched. Germline V gene sequence: CDR1 MNHEY, CDR2 SVGAGI. CDR3 bases: TGTGCCAGCAGGACAGGGGGCGGCTATGGCTACACCTTC. Residues: CASRTGGGYGYTF.

The chain couples TRBV27 to TRBJ1-4; TRBD1 matches 7 bases. Germline values: CDR1 MNHEY, CDR2 SMNVEV (reference sequence). There are 15 residues in the CDR3. V lost 2 bases and J lost 5; bases outside the gene matches: 5. The CDR3: CASSLTGQWNEKLFF. The CDR3 DNA reads TGTGCCAGCAGTTTAACGGGACAGTGGAATGAAAAACTGTTTTTT.

The V call is TRBV19, the J call TRBJ2-5; D perhaps matches TRBD2 (5 bases). Germline CDR1 reads LNHDA; CDR2 reads SQIVND (reference sequence). The CDR3 is made up of 14 amino acids. The V and J ends lost 4 bases and 5 bases respectively, with 14 bases between them. The CDR3 sequence: CASSSPLEVETQYF. CDR3 DNA sequence: TGTGCCAGTAGTAGCCCCCTGGAGGTGGAGACCCAGTACTTC.

The chain uses TRBV5-8 and TRBJ1-2; D uncertain. V was trimmed by 2 bases and J by 5 bases, leaving 4 bases between them. CDR3 length equals 11 residues. Germline loops: CDR1 SGHTS, CDR2 YDEGEE. DNA for the CDR3: TGTGCCAGCAGCTTCCAATATGGCTACACCTTC. It translates to CASSFQYGYTF.

The V and J genes are TRBV11-2 and TRBJ2-7, with a tentative D call TRBD2 (6 bases). In germline, CDR1 is SGHAT, CDR2 FQNNGV. This CDR3 is built from 10 residues. The V end lost 8 bases, the J end lost 4 bases, and 6 bases lay between the germline ends. The CDR3 nucleotides read TGTGCCAGCGGACTATACGAGCAGTACTTC. Translating it yields CASGLYEQYF. The full variable domain, its missing parts supplied by reference TRBV11-2 and TRBJ2-7, is EAGVAQSPRYKIIEKRQSVAFWCNPISGHATLYWYQQILGQGPKLLIQFQNNGVVDDSQLPKDRFSAERLKGVDSTLKIQPAKLEDSAVYLCASGLYEQYFGPGTRLTVT.

This clone appeared a single time. The chain combines TRBV28 with TRBJ2-7; 12 nucleotides line up with TRBD2. The CDR3 covers 14 residues. With 6 bases clipped from V and 6 bases from J, the junction kept 6 bases outside the gene matches. The germline V gene encodes CDR1 MDHEN and CDR2 SYDVKM. Here the CDR3 DNA reads TGTGCCAGCAGCCCGACTAGCGGGAGCCTCGAGCAGTACTTC. The encoded protein is CASSPTSGSLEQYF.